This TCR beta chain is drawn from a study of CD4 T cells in relation to SARS-CoV-2 and coronaviruses. Study at large: After less than eleven days of antigen culture, PBMC TCR beta CDR3s were sequenced. Study-wide results and limits: Around 62% of donors had memory CD4+ clonotypes crossrecognizing SARS-CoV-2 and common cold coronavirus spike. Crossreactivity was assessed only for spike protein, not other viral proteins.

CEF-cultured naive and memory CD4+ T cell DNA got survey-level sequencing. Some clones are missing from TCRdb's copy, which holds only in-frame ones; the method was immunoSEQ multiplex PCR. This table has some 40,000 clones, 60% to 85% appearing once. This clone is medium-sized. Its target is unknown. Germline CDR1 and CDR2: SEHNR and FQNEAQ (reference sequence). With 5 bases clipped from V and 7 bases from J, the junction kept 12 bases outside the gene matches. This CDR3 contains 16 residues. This clonotype was obtained from an adult with COVID-19. Sequencing was done on a sample of memory CD4+ T cells from PBMCs, cultured in vitro. This chain connects TRBV7-9 to TRBJ2-2, with TRBD1 matching 8 bases. The CDR3 region is CASSRRTGIMGGELFF. The CDR3 bases are TGTGCCAGCAGCCGAAGGACAGGGATAATGGGCGGGGAGCTGTTTTTT. Supplemented by reference TRBV7-9 and TRBJ2-2, the full variable domain reads DTGVSQNPRHKITKRGQNVTFRCDPISEHNRLYWYRQTLGQGPEFLTYFQNEAQLEKSRLLSDRFSAERPKGSFSTLEIQRTEQGDSAMYLCASSRRTGIMGGELFFGEGSRLTVL.